This T cell receptor (beta chain) was captured by sequencing in a study of T cell responses to AZD1222 COVID-19 vaccine. Study outcomes and limitations: Spike was spanned by vaccine-associated CD4 TCRs, with dominance at 160-218 and 743-854. Once two AZD1222 doses were given, Spike-specific TCR breadth and depth went up.

Using immunoSEQ multiplex PCR, the repertoire was profiled, and TCRdb retains in-frame clones only, with some absent. The table lists 100,000 to 150,000 clones, over 75% of them singletons, with 6.9% in the top ten. In regard to this clone: Its antigen is unknown.

This specimen consisted of peripheral blood, obtained on day 0 of AZD1222 vaccination. The receptor's source is an adult in good health.

CDR3 nucleotide sequence: TGCGCCAGCAGCGGAGGACTAGCGGGGGGGTACAATGAGCAGTTCTTC. This encodes CASSGGLAGGYNEQFF. The chain is built from TRBV5-1 and TRBJ2-1, with 15 nucleotides matching TRBD2. This CDR3 is built from 16 residues. Germline CDR1 is SGHRS and CDR2 is YFSETQ. V shed 4 bases, J shed 4 bases, and the junction held 3 bases outside the gene matches.